This TCR beta chain was profiled in a study of cytomegalovirus exposure and HLA in healthy donors (TCRdb year 2017). Notes on the research overall: The roughly 700 repertoires of the first cohort and the roughly 120 validation repertoires were produced on the same platform, according to a later analysis. The study was designed to test whether signatures of past pathogen exposure could be identified by cataloging public T cell receptors. Besides the first cohort of roughly 640 subjects, a separate validation cohort made up of 90 to 150 different subjects was used. High-throughput TCR immunosequencing, statistical association of individual TCRs with disease status, and machine learning were combined to predict cytomegalovirus infection status. Results and caveats for the whole study, not just this receptor: It was suggested by the authors that the approach could potentially be generalized to other disease states and immunological phenotypes. In vitro tests confirmed that a few of the cytomegalovirus-associated TCR beta chains recognize cytomegalovirus antigens. The study gave a list of over 150 TCR beta chains associated with cytomegalovirus. The classifier was reported to diagnose cytomegalovirus status with high specificity and sensitivity in both the original cohort and the validation cohort. While some public TCRs were present in many individuals, most TCR sequences turned up only very rarely across donors. A later analysis had no HLA typing for the validation cohort, so co-occurrence there was scored across all 130 or so repertoires. A later analysis found that TCRs clustered in the first cohort also tended to co-occur in the roughly 120 validation repertoires, with 94% of cluster scores above 0.

Donors formed part of the validation cohort, which comprised over a hundred subjects and was distinct from the first cohort of some 700 subjects. Libraries were made using the immunoSEQ multiplex PCR assay. The paper's processing steps were these. A statistical classification framework was built for diagnosing cytomegalovirus status from the catalog of TCR beta chain sequences. TCRdb's version of the immuneACCESS table is confined to in-frame rearrangements and falls short of the full clone set. An unresolved V gene accounts for under half of the shortfall where checked; the remainder is of unknown origin. V and J calls plus clone size are reproduced from that table; the DNA served to infer D and trimming. The sample profile shows 220,000 or so clones; roughly 87% of them were found once. The ten largest clones take up approximately 2% of the sample. On this clone: Its binding antigen is unknown. Per-nucleotide qualities are absent, and no much larger clonotype sits a single base away.

The TCR originated in a young woman in good health and CMV-seropositive. Material: PBMCs.

At the DNA level, the sequence is TGTGCCAGTAAGAGGCGGGAGCCCACGAATGAGCAGTTCTTC. Translation gives CASKRREPTNEQFF. Recombination joined TRBV19 with TRBJ2-1; the central 7 bases match TRBD2. The CDR3 runs 14 residues from the cysteine to the phenylalanine. Just CDR3 DNA is preserved here, 42 bases in frame from base 1. V is pruned by 7 bases and J by 7 bases, leaving 10 bases of the junction without a gene match. CDR1 and CDR2, looked up from the germline V gene (reference sequence), are LNHDA and SQIVND.